This T cell receptor beta chain was sequenced in a study of blood T cell repertoires in COVID-19. Study at large: Material from acute and convalescent COVID-19 was sourced from the United States, Italy and Spain. T cells, B-cell-depleted T cells, or PBMCs supplied cDNA or gDNA.

In the original analysis: By means of reference gene primer amplification, nucleated cell counts were estimated. Libraries were prepared by immunoSEQ multiplex PCR; TCRdb keeps only in-frame clonotypes and omits some of them. Clone size and V and J calls were adopted from that table, with D and trimming inferred from the DNA. The table has roughly 230,000 clones, approximately 84% seen once. Germline-derived CDR1 and CDR2 are MNHNS and SASEGT. V lost 1 base and J lost 7, with 8 bases in between. This CDR3 is built from 13 residues. In its sample, this clone was seen a few times. The rearrangement links TRBV6-1 to TRBJ1-5; the D gene is possibly TRBD1 (5 bases). The sample taken for sequencing was peripheral blood. This receptor was obtained from a man between 50 and 59 years old with active or convalescent COVID-19. CDR3 nucleotide sequence: TGTGCCAGCAGTGAAGGGACATACCAGCCCCAGCATTTT. It is translated as CASSEGTYQPQHF.